The present entry profiles one T cell receptor beta chain with its context. CDR1 and CDR2 (germline): MNHEY, SVGAGI. The length of the CDR3 is 14 residues. V lost 7 bases, J lost 0 bases, and 9 bases lay in between. Only in-frame clones appear in the TCRdb table, and some are missing; sequencing was by immunoSEQ multiplex PCR. Of about 380,000 clones in the sample, 85% were seen once. This specimen belongs to a study of blood T cell repertoires in COVID-19. The receptor's source is a woman younger than 35 with acute or convalescent COVID-19. The rearrangement uses TRBV6-5 and TRBJ1-4, with no clear D. Sequences were obtained from peripheral blood. The CDR3 sequence is CASKRTSTNEKLFF. Here the CDR3 DNA reads TGTGCCAGCAAAAGAACTTCAACTAATGAAAAACTGTTTTTT.